The 9 T cell receptor beta chains below all came from one sample that was sequenced in a study of early stage breast cancer tumors. The data were produced by immunoSEQ multiplex PCR, yet TCRdb's version contains in-frame clones alone and is incomplete. The profile shows around 48,000 clones, about 89% of them singletons. The sequencing input was blood. Receptor source: a person aged 65-85 years with breast cancer.

This clone is a singleton in its sample. The J gene is TRBJ1-6, the V gene TRBV28, with 7 positions matching TRBD1. Per germline, CDR1 MDHEN and CDR2 SYDVKM. The CDR3 contains 17 residues. V trimming: 5 bases; J trimming: 0 bases; junction bases outside the gene matches: 7. DNA for the CDR3: TGTGCCAGCAGTACCCCGGACAGGAGCTCCTATAATTCACCCCTCCACTTT. It specifies CASSTPDRSSYNSPLHF. Variable domain in full (rest from reference TRBV28 and TRBJ1-6): DVKVTQSSRYLVKRTGEKVFLECVQDMDHENMFWYRQDPGLGLRLIYFSYDVKMKEKGDIPEGYSVSREKKERFSLILESASTNQTSMYLCASSTPDRSSYNSPLHFGNGTRLTVT.

V gene TRBV28 combines with J gene TRBJ1-4; 7 positions agree with TRBD1. The CDR3 consists of 15 residues. The germline CDR1 and CDR2 sequences are MDHEN and SYDVKM. Losses at the gene ends were 5 bases for V and 0 bases for J; bases not matched to a gene: 3. The CDR3 DNA sequence: TGTGCCAGCAGTGTTGGACAGGCAACTAATGAAAAACTGTTTTTT. Its translation: CASSVGQATNEKLFF.

The rearrangement uses TRBV7-9 and TRBJ2-1; 10 positions agree with TRBD2. CDR3 size: 16 residues. CDR1 and CDR2 (germline): SEHNR, FQNEAQ (reference sequence). V trimming: 5 bases; J trimming: 3 bases; junction bases outside the gene matches: 7. In DNA form, the CDR3 reads TGTGCCAGCAGCCCCTGGACTAGCGGAGTCTACAATGAGCAGTTCTTC. Translation: CASSPWTSGVYNEQFF.

V is TRBV15 and J is TRBJ1-6; 7 bases line up with TRBD1. This CDR3 region has 16 residues. J was trimmed by 7 bases and V by 0 bases; bases with no gene match: 6. CDR1 and CDR2 from the germline V gene are LNHNV and YYDKDF (reference sequence). This chain's CDR3 is CATSRDPGTVNSPLHF. CDR3 nucleotides: TGTGCCACCAGCAGAGATCCCGGGACAGTCAATTCACCCCTCCACTTT.

V is TRBV5-1 and J is TRBJ2-7; perhaps TRBD2 as D (5 bases). The CDR3 runs 14 residues. Germline V gene sequence: CDR1 SGHRS, CDR2 YFSETQ. V was shortened by 4 bases and J by 1 base, with 12 bases between the two germline ends. The CDR3 sequence: CASSPVPGSYEQYF. The CDR3 DNA is TGCGCCAGCAGCCCGGTCCCGGGATCCTACGAGCAGTACTTC.

The chain links TRBV14 to TRBJ1-6, with D possibly being TRBD1 (5 bases). Deletions cut 2 bases from V and 0 bases from J, with 23 bases between. The CDR3 loop spans 21 amino acids. Germline V gives CDR1 SGHDN, CDR2 FVKESK. The CDR3 protein is CASSQYLPRTFLGSYNSPLHF. For the CDR3, the DNA is TGTGCCAGCAGCCAATATCTCCCAAGGACATTTTTGGGCTCCTATAATTCACCCCTCCACTTT.

The V and J genes are TRBV13 and TRBJ2-7; D is perhaps TRBD1 (6 bases). There are 15 residues in the CDR3. CDR1 and CDR2 from the germline V gene are PRHDT and FYEKMQ (reference sequence). The ends were cut back, 0 bases at V and 3 bases at J, with 12 bases in the middle. The CDR3 bases are TGTGCCAGCAGCTTAGGCAGGCAGGGGAACTACGAGCAGTACTTC. The encoded protein is CASSLGRQGNYEQYF.

The gene calls are TRBV5-1 and TRBJ2-1; weak D call: TRBD1 (6 bases). Germline V gene sequence: CDR1 SGHRS, CDR2 YFSETQ. Trimming took 0 bases from V and 2 from J, leaving 15 bases between them. This CDR3 contains 17 residues. The CDR3 nucleotides read TGCGCCAGCAGCTTGGTGGTAGGGGGATCCCCCTACAATGAGCAGTTCTTC. Translating it yields CASSLVVGGSPYNEQFF.

J is TRBJ1-2 and V is TRBV5-5; a possible D gene is TRBD1 (5 bases). Germline V gene lookup returns CDR1 SGHKS and CDR2 YYEKEE (reference sequence). The length of the CDR3 is 16 residues. V was pared by 2 bases and J by 2 bases, with 16 bases between. This CDR3 is CASSFRPDSLNYGYTF. CDR3 coding DNA: TGTGCCAGCAGCTTCCGCCCAGACAGCCTAAACTATGGCTACACCTTC.